This T cell receptor beta chain was captured in a study of T cells in Graves' hyperthyroidism and ophthalmopathy. Regarding the study as a whole: Ophthalmopathy and stable hyperthyroidism were told apart by a 13 V-J model.

The germline gives CDR1 DFQATT, CDR2 SNEGSKA (reference sequence). The CDR3 loop spans 16 amino acids. V lost 4 bases to trimming and J lost 0 bases, with 15 bases between them. Authors of the study amplified TCR beta CDR3 regions from RNA transcripts. HTBI primers were employed in a first-round RT-PCR of the TCR CDR3. TCRdb reprocessed the multiplex PCR reads with MiXCR, giving one entry per CDR3 protein. The data show approximately 640,000 distinct CDR3 sequences, roughly 46% seen once. This clonotype was counted between two and nine times. Antigen unknown. Sequencing used peripheral blood or thyroid tissue (not recorded which). This sequence was found in an adult man with Graves' disease, either hyperthyroidism or ophthalmopathy (not recorded which). The chain carries TRBV20-1 and TRBJ2-2; perhaps TRBD1 as D (5 bases). The CDR3 sequence: CSAIAPDSTNTGELFF. As DNA, the CDR3 is TGCAGTGCTATAGCCCCCGACAGCACGAACACCGGGGAGCTGTTTTTT.